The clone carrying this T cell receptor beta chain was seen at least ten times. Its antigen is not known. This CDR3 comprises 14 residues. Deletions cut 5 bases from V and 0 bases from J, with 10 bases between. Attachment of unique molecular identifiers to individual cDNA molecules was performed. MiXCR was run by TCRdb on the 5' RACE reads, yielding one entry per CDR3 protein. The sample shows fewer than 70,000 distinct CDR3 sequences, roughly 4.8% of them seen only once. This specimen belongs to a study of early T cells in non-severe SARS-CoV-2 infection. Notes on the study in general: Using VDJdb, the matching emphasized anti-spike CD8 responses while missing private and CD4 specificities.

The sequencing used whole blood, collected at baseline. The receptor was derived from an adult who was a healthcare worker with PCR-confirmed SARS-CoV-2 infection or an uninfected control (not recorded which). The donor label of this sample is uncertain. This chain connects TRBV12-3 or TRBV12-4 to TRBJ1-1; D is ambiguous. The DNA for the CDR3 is TGTGCCAGCAGTCTCCGCAGACTGAACACTGAAGCTTTCTTT. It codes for CASSLRRLNTEAFF.